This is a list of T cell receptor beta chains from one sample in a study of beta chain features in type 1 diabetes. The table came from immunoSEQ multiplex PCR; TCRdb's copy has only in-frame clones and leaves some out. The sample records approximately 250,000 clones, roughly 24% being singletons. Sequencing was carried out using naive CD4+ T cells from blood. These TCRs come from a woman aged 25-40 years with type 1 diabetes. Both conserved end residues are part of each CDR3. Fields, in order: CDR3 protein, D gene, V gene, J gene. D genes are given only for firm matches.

CDR3aa: CASSRPAGEGTEAFF
d_gene: .
v_gene: TRBV4-1
j_gene: TRBJ1-1

CDR3aa: CASSFSGPSYNEQFF
d_gene: TRBD2
v_gene: TRBV28
j_gene: TRBJ2-1

CDR3aa: CASSQVSGRGDEQYF
d_gene: TRBD2
v_gene: TRBV28
j_gene: TRBJ2-7

CDR3aa: CAWSGHSTDTQYF
d_gene: .
v_gene: TRBV30
j_gene: TRBJ2-3

CDR3aa: CASSFQGVTQYF
d_gene: TRBD1
v_gene: TRBV28
j_gene: TRBJ2-5

CDR3aa: CASSLDRIPYEQYF
d_gene: TRBD1
v_gene: TRBV7-9
j_gene: TRBJ2-7

CDR3aa: CASSGGQSSSTDTQYF
d_gene: .
v_gene: TRBV9
j_gene: TRBJ2-3

CDR3aa: CSVDCYRGDF
d_gene: TRBD1
v_gene: TRBV29-1
j_gene: TRBJ2-7

CDR3aa: CASRRGQSSYEQYF
d_gene: .
v_gene: TRBV2
j_gene: TRBJ2-7

CDR3aa: CASSLQDRPYEQYF
d_gene: .
v_gene: TRBV7-9
j_gene: TRBJ2-7

CDR3aa: CASSLEVLAGNEQFF
d_gene: .
v_gene: TRBV5-1
j_gene: TRBJ2-1

CDR3aa: CASSQSLGSYGYTF
d_gene: .
v_gene: TRBV23-1
j_gene: TRBJ1-2

CDR3aa: CASSQDRPNEKLFF
d_gene: .
v_gene: TRBV4-1
j_gene: TRBJ1-4

CDR3aa: CASSGRANMETQYF
d_gene: TRBD2
v_gene: TRBV11-2
j_gene: TRBJ2-5

CDR3aa: CASSTRTGENTEAFF
d_gene: TRBD1
v_gene: TRBV28
j_gene: TRBJ1-1

CDR3aa: CASSSALAGIYNEQFF
d_gene: TRBD2
v_gene: TRBV5-6
j_gene: TRBJ2-1